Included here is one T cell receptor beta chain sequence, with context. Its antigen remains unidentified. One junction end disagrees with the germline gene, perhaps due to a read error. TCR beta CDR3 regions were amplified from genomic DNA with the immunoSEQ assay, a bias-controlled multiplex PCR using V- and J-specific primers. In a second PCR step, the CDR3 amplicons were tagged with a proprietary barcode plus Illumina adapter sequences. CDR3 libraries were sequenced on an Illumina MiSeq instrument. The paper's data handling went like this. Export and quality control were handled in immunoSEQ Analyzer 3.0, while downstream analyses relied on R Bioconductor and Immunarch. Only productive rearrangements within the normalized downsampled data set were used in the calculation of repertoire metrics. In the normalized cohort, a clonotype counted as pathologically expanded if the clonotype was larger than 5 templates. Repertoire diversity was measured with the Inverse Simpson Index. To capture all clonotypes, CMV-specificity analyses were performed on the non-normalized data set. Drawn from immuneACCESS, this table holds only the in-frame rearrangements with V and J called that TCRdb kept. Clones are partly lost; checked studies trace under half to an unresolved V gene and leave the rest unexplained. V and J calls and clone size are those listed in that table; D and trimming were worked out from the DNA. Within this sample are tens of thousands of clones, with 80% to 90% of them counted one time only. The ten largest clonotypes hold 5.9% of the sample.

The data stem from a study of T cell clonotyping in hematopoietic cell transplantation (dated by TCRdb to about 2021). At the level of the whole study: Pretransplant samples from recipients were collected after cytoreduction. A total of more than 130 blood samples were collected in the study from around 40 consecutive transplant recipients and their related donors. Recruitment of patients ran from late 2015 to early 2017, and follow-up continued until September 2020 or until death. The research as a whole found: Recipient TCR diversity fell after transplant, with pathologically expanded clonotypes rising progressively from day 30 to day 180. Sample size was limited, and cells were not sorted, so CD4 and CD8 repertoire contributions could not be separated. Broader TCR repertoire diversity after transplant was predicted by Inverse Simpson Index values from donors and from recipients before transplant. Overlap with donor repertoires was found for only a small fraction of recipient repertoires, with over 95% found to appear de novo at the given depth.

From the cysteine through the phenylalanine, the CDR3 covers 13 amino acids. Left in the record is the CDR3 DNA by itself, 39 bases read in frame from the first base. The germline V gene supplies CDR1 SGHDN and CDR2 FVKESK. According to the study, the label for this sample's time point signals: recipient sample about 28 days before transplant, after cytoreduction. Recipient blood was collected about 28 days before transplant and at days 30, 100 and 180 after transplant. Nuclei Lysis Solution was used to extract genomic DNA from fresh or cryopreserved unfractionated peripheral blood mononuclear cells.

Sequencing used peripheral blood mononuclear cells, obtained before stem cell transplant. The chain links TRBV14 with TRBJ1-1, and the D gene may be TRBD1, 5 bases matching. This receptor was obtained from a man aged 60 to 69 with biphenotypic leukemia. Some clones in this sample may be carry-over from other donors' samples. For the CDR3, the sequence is CASSHNHLPDTAF. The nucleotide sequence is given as TGTGCCAGCAGCCACAATCATCTCCCGGACACCGCGTTT.